This T cell receptor (beta chain) comes out of a study of blood T cell repertoires in COVID-19. Germline values: CDR1 SGHNT, CDR2 YYREEE (reference sequence). This CDR3 has 15 amino acids. V lost 0 bases, J lost 1 base, and 10 bases lay in between. This table comes from immunoSEQ multiplex PCR, and its TCRdb copy is limited to in-frame clones, with some not included. Counted here are about 270,000 clones, under 95% occurring once; the ten biggest clones make up 2.5% to 3%. This TCR came from a man in his forties who had been exposed to COVID-19. The chain combines TRBV5-4 with TRBJ2-5; D unclear. The sequenced sample consisted of PBMCs or T cells enriched from blood (not recorded which). The CDR3 coding sequence is TGTGCCAGCAGCTTGGCCCGGAGCAGCCAAGAGACCCAGTACTTC. Translating it yields CASSLARSSQETQYF.